A selection of T cell receptor beta chains follows, all from one sample in a study of metastatic and nonmetastatic thyroid tumors. TCRdb used MiXCR to call clones anew from the PCR reads. Seen here are approximately 14,000 clones, 3.6% observed once, and the top ten hold less than 30%. Source material: tumor tissue. These receptor sequences come from a female donor with papillary thyroid cancer or a benign thyroid nodule (not recorded which). Some clones in this sample may be carry-over from other donors' samples. Each CDR3 is given without its conserved first and last residue. Fields, in order: V gene, J gene, CDR3 protein.

TRBV7-7	TRBJ2-3	ASSPGQSDTQY
TRBV4-1	TRBJ1-1	ASSQEDRLKTF
TRBV20-1	TRBJ2-7	SATPVEGEQY
TRBV6-1	TRBJ2-2	ASSTPGRYTGELF
TRBV15	TRBJ2-7	ATSSPGTANEQY
TRBV2	TRBJ2-2	ASSEAVGGTGELF
TRBV5-8	TRBJ2-1	ASTIPGGSEQF
TRBV30	TRBJ2-7	AWSVGLAYEQY
TRBV6-2/TRBV6-3	TRBJ2-2	ASLGSDRANTGELF
TRBV6-1	TRBJ1-2	ASSQTGEHGYT
TRBV6-2/TRBV6-3	TRBJ1-2	ASAPQGSNYGYT
TRBV7-2	TRBJ2-7	ASSLGGRLGPYEQY
TRBV7-2	TRBJ2-2	ASSLEARGTGELF
TRBV11-3	TRBJ2-3	ASSPRLAGGDTQY
TRBV10-3	TRBJ1-1	AIGGNTEAF
TRBV12-3/TRBV12-4	TRBJ2-5	ASSLSGVETQY
TRBV12-3/TRBV12-4	TRBJ1-1	ASSYLTDTEAF
TRBV6-1	TRBJ2-7	ASGRQGSLYEQY
TRBV30	TRBJ2-7	AWSVQAGAHEQY
TRBV11-2	TRBJ2-1	ASSSPRGRSEQF
TRBV19	TRBJ1-2	ASSMGRVYGYT
TRBV5-1	TRBJ2-7	ASSLGGWDSYEQY
TRBV28	TRBJ2-7	ASSFWGEGEQY
TRBV10-3	TRBJ2-7	AISGTGGVSSYEQY
TRBV6-5	TRBJ2-1	ASSYSWNTSYNEQF
TRBV27	TRBJ2-7	ASSPFEGASPPFYEQY
TRBV6-5	TRBJ2-7	ASSFRGTYEQY
TRBV7-3	TRBJ2-1	ASSPSIGGNEQF
TRBV28	TRBJ2-7	ASSPRTSGRHEQY
TRBV2	TRBJ2-2	ASSWGTSSTGELF
TRBV27	TRBJ1-1	ASSFPGRNTEAF
TRBV7-2	TRBJ2-2	ASSLSGVGGGELF
TRBV7-2	TRBJ2-7	ASSFMREWTYEQY
TRBV5-1	TRBJ2-7	ASSPEQGARSDEQY
TRBV20-1	TRBJ1-2	SAQPMGQLYGYT
TRBV12-3/TRBV12-4	TRBJ2-1	ASSLQVDSYNEQF
TRBV28	TRBJ2-7	ASSLWESGRYEQY
TRBV6-1	TRBJ2-7	ASRPRGGLGEQY
TRBV6-2/TRBV6-3	TRBJ2-3	ASSFLTDTDTQY
TRBV20-1	TRBJ2-7	SARSGTVLYEQY
TRBV7-2	TRBJ1-5	ASSSRGGDQPQH
TRBV28	TRBJ2-4	ASSVSGLQNIQY
TRBV6-4	TRBJ2-1	ASSDSRVGEQF
TRBV6-4	TRBJ2-1	ASSELAGGTDEQF
TRBV6-1	TRBJ2-1	ASAKKAGGPGEQF
TRBV6-1	TRBJ1-2	ASSVGGGYT
TRBV12-3/TRBV12-4	TRBJ2-3	ASIYSLAGFGGTDTQY
TRBV6-2/TRBV6-3	TRBJ2-5	ASSPLEGAGETQY
TRBV28	TRBJ2-3	ASWDSTDTQY
TRBV6-5	TRBJ2-1	ASSYPSWRDNEQF
TRBV7-9	TRBJ1-2	ASSLNAGDYGYT
TRBV6-2/TRBV6-3	TRBJ2-3	ASQRAQAQY
TRBV29-1	TRBJ1-1	NALGTRDTEAF
TRBV7-2	TRBJ2-2	ASSSGHLNTGELF
TRBV6-1	TRBJ2-7	ASSEELAGGSYEQY
TRBV28	TRBJ1-2	ASSFPGTWYGYT
TRBV7-9	TRBJ1-6	ASSLRRDSPLH